This TCR beta chain came from a study of blood T cell repertoires in COVID-19. On the study more broadly: The United States, Italy and Spain supplied acute and convalescent COVID-19 samples.

The assay was immunoSEQ multiplex PCR, and TCRdb's table has in-frame clones only and misses some. The repertoire holds fewer than 200,000 clones, with about 85% as singletons. The TCR originated in a woman in her forties or fifties with COVID-19, enrolled during active disease. Sequenced: peripheral blood.

For the CDR3, the DNA is TGTGCCAGCAGCTTAACGTCGACTACCTCAACCGGGGAGCTGTTTTTT. Encoded protein: CASSLTSTTSTGELFF. The chain couples TRBV7-3 to TRBJ2-2; D is possibly TRBD2 (5 bases). The V gene's germline CDR1 is SGHTA and CDR2 FQGTGA. The V and J ends lost 0 bases and 5 bases respectively, with 13 bases between them. This CDR3 spans 16 amino acids.